This T cell receptor (beta chain) was recovered during a study of blood T cell repertoires in COVID-19. On the study more broadly: The United States, Italy and Spain were the sources of the acute and convalescent COVID-19 samples. Sample material is recorded as cDNA or gDNA derived from T cells, B-cell-depleted T cells, or PBMCs.

Germline V gene sequence: CDR1 LGHDT, CDR2 YNNKEL (reference sequence). V dropped 4 bases and J dropped 0 bases, with 13 bases sitting between them. CDR3 length: 16 amino acids. As handled by the study authors: Reference gene primer amplification yielded estimated nucleated cell counts. Repertoires were generated with immunoSEQ multiplex PCR, while TCRdb's copy carries only in-frame clones and drops some. V, J and clone size derive from that table, while D and trimming were established from the DNA sequence. The repertoire consists of around 200,000 clones, with 86% occurring once and the leading ten covering around 21%.

Sequencing was done on a sample of peripheral blood. The TCR was taken from a man in his 70s with active or convalescent COVID-19. The chain is built from TRBV3-1 (or the pseudogene TRBV3-2) and TRBJ1-3, with D perhaps TRBD1 (5 bases). The CDR3 region has the DNA TGTGCCAGCAGCCGGCGGGGGTACCCCTCTGGAAACACCATATATTTT. Translating gives CASSRRGYPSGNTIYF.